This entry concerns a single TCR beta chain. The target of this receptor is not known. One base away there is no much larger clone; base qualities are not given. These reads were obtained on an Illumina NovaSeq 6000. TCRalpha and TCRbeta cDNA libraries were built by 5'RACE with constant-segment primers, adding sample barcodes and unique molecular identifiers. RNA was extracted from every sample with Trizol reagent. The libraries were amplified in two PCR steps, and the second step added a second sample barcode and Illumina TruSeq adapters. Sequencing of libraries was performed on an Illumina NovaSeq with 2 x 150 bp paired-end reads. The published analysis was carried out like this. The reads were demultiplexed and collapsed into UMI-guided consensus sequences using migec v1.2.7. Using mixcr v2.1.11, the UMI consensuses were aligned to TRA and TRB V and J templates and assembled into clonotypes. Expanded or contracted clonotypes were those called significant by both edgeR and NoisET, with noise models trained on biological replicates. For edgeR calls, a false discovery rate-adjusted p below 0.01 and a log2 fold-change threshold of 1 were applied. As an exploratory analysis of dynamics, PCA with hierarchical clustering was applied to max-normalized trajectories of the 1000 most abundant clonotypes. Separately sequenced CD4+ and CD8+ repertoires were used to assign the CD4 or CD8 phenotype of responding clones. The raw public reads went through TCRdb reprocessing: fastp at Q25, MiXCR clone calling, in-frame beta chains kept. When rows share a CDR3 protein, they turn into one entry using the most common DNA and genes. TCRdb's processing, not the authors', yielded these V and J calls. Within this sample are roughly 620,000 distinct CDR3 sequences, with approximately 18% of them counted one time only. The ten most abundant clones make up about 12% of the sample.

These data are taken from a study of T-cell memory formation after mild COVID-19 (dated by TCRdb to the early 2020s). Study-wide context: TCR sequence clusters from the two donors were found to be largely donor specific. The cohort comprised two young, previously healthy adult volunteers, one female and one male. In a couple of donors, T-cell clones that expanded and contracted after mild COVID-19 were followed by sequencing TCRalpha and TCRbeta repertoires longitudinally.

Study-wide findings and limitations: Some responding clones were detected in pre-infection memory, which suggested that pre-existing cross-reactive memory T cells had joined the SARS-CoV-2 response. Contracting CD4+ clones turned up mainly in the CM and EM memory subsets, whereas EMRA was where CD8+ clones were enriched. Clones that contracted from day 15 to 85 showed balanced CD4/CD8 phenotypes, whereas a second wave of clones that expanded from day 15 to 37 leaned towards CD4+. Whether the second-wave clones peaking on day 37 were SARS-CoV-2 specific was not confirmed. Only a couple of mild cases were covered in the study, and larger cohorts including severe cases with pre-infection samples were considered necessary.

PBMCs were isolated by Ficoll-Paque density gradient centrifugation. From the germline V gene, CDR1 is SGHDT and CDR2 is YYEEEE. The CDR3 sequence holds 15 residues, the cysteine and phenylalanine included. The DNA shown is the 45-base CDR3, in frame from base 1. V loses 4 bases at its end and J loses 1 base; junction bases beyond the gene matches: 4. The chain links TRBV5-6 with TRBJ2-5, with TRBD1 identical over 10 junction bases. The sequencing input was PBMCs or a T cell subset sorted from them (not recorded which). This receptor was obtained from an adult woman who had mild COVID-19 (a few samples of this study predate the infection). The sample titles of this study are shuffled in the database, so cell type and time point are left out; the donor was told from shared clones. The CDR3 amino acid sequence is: CASSLGQGTQETQYF. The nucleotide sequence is TGTGCCAGCAGCCTGGGACAGGGGACCCAAGAGACCCAGTACTTC. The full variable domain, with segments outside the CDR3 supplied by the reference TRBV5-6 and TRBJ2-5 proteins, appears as DAGVTQSPTHLIKTRGQQVTLRCSPKSGHDTVSWYQQALGQGPQFIFQYYEEEERQRGNFPDRFSGHQFPNYSSELNVNALLLGDSALYLCASSLGQGTQETQYFGPGTRLLVL.